This section outlines one T cell receptor (beta chain) sequence together with its context. Its target is unknown. This entry belongs to a study of cytomegalovirus exposure and HLA in healthy donors. Whole-study results and caveats: As was reported, the HLA-A and HLA-B alleles of most subjects were accurately predicted from TCR beta sequences. An Asian-associated ancestry cluster reportedly showed fewer N-insertions than the approximately 650-donor mean in a later analysis. It was reported that the classifier diagnosed cytomegalovirus status with high specificity and sensitivity in both the original and validation cohorts.

Donors counted as nominally healthy when sampled, yet unrecorded immune exposures were likely. Germline CDR1 LNHNV, CDR2 YYDKDF (reference sequence). The CDR3 loop spans 13 amino acids. V lost 0 bases, J lost 4 bases, and 6 bases lay in between. A multiplex PCR was run with 60 Vbeta primers and 13 Jbeta primers. Data came from immunoSEQ multiplex PCR; TCRdb stores just in-frame clones and leaves some out. The top ten hold approximately 8.6% of the sample, which has 110,000 or so clones, over 70% seen once. The TCR originated in a woman aged 40 to 55 in good health and CMV-seropositive. This chain joins TRBV15 and TRBJ2-5, with D unclear. Source material: PBMCs. CDR3 region: CATSRDLRETQYF. The DNA for the CDR3 is TGTGCCACCAGCAGAGATCTCAGAGAGACCCAGTACTTC. The whole variable domain, remainder taken from reference TRBV15 and TRBJ2-5, is DAMVIQNPRYQVTQFGKPVTLSCSQTLNHNVMYWYQQKSSQAPKLLFHYYDKDFNNEADTPDNFQSRRPNTSFCFLDIRSPGLGDTAMYLCATSRDLRETQYFGPGTRLLVL.